These T cell receptor beta chains were read from a single sample in a study of vaccination and CD4 T cells after COVID-19. From the PCR reads, TCRdb called clonotypes with MiXCR, one entry per CDR3 protein. The top ten clones hold roughly 10% of a sample with around 13,000 distinct CDR3 sequences, under 75% of them seen once. Their antigen targets remain unknown. Source: CD4+ T cells from blood, cultured in vitro, taken before SARS-CoV-2 vaccination. The source is a human donor who had recovered from COVID-19. The CDR3 runs from the conserved cysteine through the conserved F or W. Fields, in order: CDR3 length, J gene, V gene, clone size, D gene, CDR3 protein, CDR3 DNA. The D gene is left open where the match is weak. A clone size is listed for some rows: how often the clone was seen (once, few, many), or a class if it is expanded.

length: 15; J: TRBJ2-4; V: TRBV27; size: -; D: TRBD1; CDR3: CASSKTGIAKNIQYF; DNA: TGTGCCAGCAGTAAGACAGGGATAGCCAAAAACATTCAGTACTTC
length: 14; J: TRBJ2-5; V: TRBV20-1; size: -; D: TRBD2; CDR3: CSARVTSGVETQYF; DNA: TGCAGTGCTAGAGTTACTAGCGGGGTCGAGACCCAGTACTTC
length: 15; J: TRBJ1-1; V: TRBV7-9; size: -; D: TRBD1; CDR3: CASSTWTGGRAEAFF; DNA: TGTGCCAGCAGCACCTGGACAGGGGGCCGGGCTGAAGCTTTCTTT
length: 15; J: TRBJ2-7; V: TRBV27; size: -; D: TRBD2; CDR3: CASSLGTSSLYEQYF; DNA: TGTGCCAGCAGTTTAGGGACTAGCAGTCTCTACGAGCAGTACTTC
length: 15; J: TRBJ2-7; V: TRBV27; size: -; D: -; CDR3: CASSRGGAGIYEQYF; DNA: TGTGCCAGCAGTCGCGGGGGCGCAGGTATTTACGAGCAGTACTTC
length: 13; J: TRBJ1-5; V: TRBV19; size: -; D: -; CDR3: CASSQQGTQPQHF; DNA: TGTGCCAGTAGTCAACAGGGAACTCAGCCCCAGCATTTT
length: 14; J: TRBJ2-5; V: TRBV2; size: -; D: -; CDR3: CASRGDLGAGTQYF; DNA: TGTGCCAGCAGAGGGGACCTAGGGGCCGGGACCCAGTACTTC
length: 14; J: TRBJ2-7; V: TRBV27; size: once; D: TRBD1; CDR3: CASSLVTGGTEQYF; DNA: TGTGCCAGCAGTTTAGTCACAGGGGGTACCGAGCAGTACTTC
length: 16; J: TRBJ2-3; V: TRBV29-1; size: -; D: -; CDR3: CSATPFSGASTDTQYF; DNA: TGCAGCGCAACACCCTTTAGCGGAGCTAGCACAGATACGCAGTATTTT
length: 11; J: TRBJ1-1; V: TRBV15; size: medium-sized; D: -; CDR3: CATSLRRDITF; DNA: TGTGCCACCAGCTTGCGCCGGGACATCACGTTT
length: 15; J: TRBJ2-7; V: TRBV4-1; size: -; D: -; CDR3: CASSPRAGGTYEQYF; DNA: TGCGCCAGCAGCCCCCGTGCAGGGGGGACCTACGAGCAGTACTTC
length: 12; J: TRBJ2-7; V: TRBV7-9; size: -; D: -; CDR3: CASSLGRYEQYF; DNA: TGTGCCAGCAGCTTAGGCCGGTACGAGCAGTACTTC
length: 13; J: TRBJ1-3; V: TRBV11-2; size: -; D: -; CDR3: CASSRTQGNTIYF; DNA: TGTGCCAGCAGCAGGACACAGGGAAACACCATATATTTT
length: 17; J: TRBJ2-1; V: TRBV15; size: -; D: -; CDR3: CATSRDKRTSSYNEQFF; DNA: TGTGCCACCAGCAGAGATAAGCGGACGAGCTCCTACAATGAGCAGTTCTTC
length: 15; J: TRBJ2-3; V: TRBV11-3; size: -; D: TRBD1; CDR3: CASSLGTGGTDTQYF; DNA: TGTGCCAGCAGCTTAGGAACAGGGGGCACAGATACGCAGTATTTT
length: 15; J: TRBJ1-1; V: TRBV2; size: -; D: TRBD1; CDR3: CASSGPGQTNTEAFF; DNA: TGTGCCAGCAGTGGACCGGGACAGACTAACACTGAAGCTTTCTTT
length: 14; J: TRBJ1-6; V: TRBV27; size: few; D: -; CDR3: CASSPAIGNSPLHF; DNA: TGTGCCAGCAGTCCGGCGATAGGAAATTCACCCCTCCACTTT
length: 15; J: TRBJ1-2; V: TRBV9; size: -; D: -; CDR3: CASSVGPAPNYGYTF; DNA: TGTGCCAGCAGCGTAGGGCCAGCTCCTAACTATGGCTACACCTTC
length: 13; J: TRBJ2-2; V: TRBV7-3; size: -; D: -; CDR3: CASSLSRTGELFF; DNA: TGTGCCAGCAGCTTATCCAGGACCGGGGAGCTGTTTTTT
length: 16; J: TRBJ2-3; V: TRBV7-6; size: few; D: -; CDR3: CASSSVTGPGADTQYF; DNA: TGTGCCAGCAGCTCTGTAACCGGGCCAGGAGCGGATACGCAGTATTTT
length: 15; J: TRBJ1-6; V: TRBV6-5; size: few; D: TRBD1; CDR3: CASSYGGTGNSPLHF; DNA: TGTGCCAGCAGTTACGGCGGGACAGGGAATTCACCCCTCCACTTT
length: 14; J: TRBJ2-2; V: TRBV10-3; size: -; D: -; CDR3: CAISGSTNTGELFF; DNA: TGTGCCATCAGTGGGAGTACGAACACCGGGGAGCTGTTTTTT
length: 14; J: TRBJ1-5; V: TRBV19; size: -; D: -; CDR3: CASSILSGNQPQHF; DNA: TGTGCCAGTAGTATACTCAGCGGCAATCAGCCCCAGCATTTT
length: 15; J: TRBJ2-2; V: TRBV20-1; size: -; D: -; CDR3: CSARGGPGNTGELFF; DNA: TGCAGTGCTAGAGGAGGGCCAGGGAACACCGGGGAGCTGTTTTTT
length: 12; J: TRBJ1-1; V: TRBV7-2; size: once; D: -; CDR3: CASGDMVIEAFF; DNA: TGTGCCAGCGGGGACATGGTCATTGAAGCTTTCTTT
length: 15; J: TRBJ1-2; V: TRBV20-1; size: -; D: TRBD1; CDR3: CSARPRDRAVGGYTF; DNA: TGCAGTGCTAGACCTAGGGACAGGGCGGTAGGGGGCTACACCTTC
length: 14; J: TRBJ2-5; V: TRBV7-9; size: -; D: TRBD1; CDR3: CASSLTGAKETQYF; DNA: TGTGCCAGCAGCTTAACAGGGGCTAAAGAGACCCAGTACTTC